This is a list of T cell receptor beta chains from one sample in a study of shared clonotypes between healthy human individuals. Some clones are missing from TCRdb's copy, which holds only in-frame ones; the method was immunoSEQ multiplex PCR. The sample shows around 690,000 clones, around 90% of them seen only once. The sample comprised memory CD8+ T cells from PBMCs. The receptors originated from a young man in good health. Some clones in this sample may be carry-over from other donors' samples. CDR3s include the opening cysteine and the closing phenylalanine or tryptophan. A D gene is named only where the DNA matches it firmly. Rows may omit the clone size; those that give it use once, few, many or a size class.

j_call | clone_size | v_call | d_call | cdr3_nt | cdr3_aa
TRBJ2-7 | - | TRBV7-9 | TRBD1 | TGTGCCAGCAGGGGGACAGGGGTATACGAGCAGTACTTC | CASRGTGVYEQYF
TRBJ2-7 | once | TRBV9 | - | TGTGCCAGCAGCGTAGTCCCTGCCTACGAGCAGTACTTC | CASSVVPAYEQYF
TRBJ2-7 | - | TRBV5-1 | TRBD2 | TGCGCCAGCAGCTTAACCGGGACTAGCTCCTACGAGCAGTACTTC | CASSLTGTSSYEQYF
TRBJ2-7 | - | TRBV7-9 | TRBD2 | TGTGCCAGCAGCTTTAGGACTAGCGGGATTTACGAGCAGTACTTC | CASSFRTSGIYEQYF
TRBJ2-5 | - | TRBV7-8 | - | TGTGCCAGCAGCTTCGGCCTACAAGAGACCCAGTACTTC | CASSFGLQETQYF
TRBJ2-7 | - | TRBV9 | TRBD2 | TGTGCCAGCAGCGTAGCTACAGGCGGGAGCTCCTACGAGCAGTACTTC | CASSVATGGSSYEQYF
TRBJ1-1 | - | TRBV9 | - | TGTGCCAGCAGCGTCGGCGGGGAGACTGAAGCTTTCTTT | CASSVGGETEAFF
TRBJ2-1 | - | TRBV9 | TRBD1 | TGTGCCAGCAGCGTAGGGAGACAGGGTGAGCAGTTCTTC | CASSVGRQGEQFF
TRBJ2-7 | - | TRBV6-5 | TRBD2 | TGTGCCAGCAGTTACCGGCAGGGAGGGTACGAGCAGTACTTC | CASSYRQGGYEQYF
TRBJ2-1 | - | TRBV6-4 | - | TGTGCCAGCAGTGAGGCGATGTACAATGAGCAGTTCTTC | CASSEAMYNEQFF
TRBJ1-2 | - | TRBV2 | - | TGTGCCAGCAGCGACAAGGACGCAGCCGGGTATGGCTACACCTTC | CASSDKDAAGYGYTF
TRBJ2-2 | once | TRBV12-5 | TRBD2 | TGTGCTAGTGGTTGGGGACTAGCGGGAGTCGACACCGGGGAGCTGTTTTTT | CASGWGLAGVDTGELFF
TRBJ2-7 | - | TRBV5-1 | TRBD1 | TGCGCCAGCAGCTGGAAGGACAGGGAAGCCTACGAGCAGTACTTC | CASSWKDREAYEQYF
TRBJ2-1 | - | TRBV25-1 | TRBD2 | TGTGCCAGCGAAGGACTAGCGGGAGACGGTTCCTACAATGAGCAGTTCTTC | CASEGLAGDGSYNEQFF
TRBJ1-5 | - | TRBV15 | - | TGTGCCACCAGCAGAGATCCAACAGGGATTGTAAATCAGCCCCAGCATTTT | CATSRDPTGIVNQPQHF
TRBJ1-2 | once | TRBV19 | - | TGTGCCAGTAGTATAGTTTTTGGGGACCGCTACTATGGCTACACCTTC | CASSIVFGDRYYGYTF
TRBJ2-1 | - | TRBV15 | - | TGTGCCACCAGCAGAGTCGGGCAACCGGGGGCGGGTGAGCAGTTCTTC | CATSRVGQPGAGEQFF
TRBJ1-2 | - | TRBV6-6 | - | TGTGCCAGCAGCCCCGGGCACACAGGGTCCTTTTATGGCTACACCTTC | CASSPGHTGSFYGYTF
TRBJ1-3 | - | TRBV7-7 | - | TGTGCCAGCAGCCCGGACGGTTCCTCTGGAAACACCATATATTTT | CASSPDGSSGNTIYF
TRBJ2-5 | - | TRBV5-1 | - | TGCGCCAGCAGCCCCCTGGCAGGGAATGGGGAGACCCAGTACTTC | CASSPLAGNGETQYF
TRBJ2-1 | - | TRBV29-1 | - | TGCAGCGTCCGTACCCGTGAGCCAAAAGGGGCTTACAATGAGCAGTTCTTC | CSVRTREPKGAYNEQFF
TRBJ1-1 | few | TRBV28 | - | TGTGCCAGCAGGGGTAGGGTTGGCACTGAAGCTTTCTTT | CASRGRVGTEAFF